One and the same sample provided the 10 T cell receptor beta chains below, sequenced in a study of identical twins. TCRdb passed the 5' RACE reads through MiXCR, listing each CDR3 protein once. The data show under 900,000 distinct CDR3 sequences, around a sixth seen once. The data were also submitted as part of a second study, on T cells expressing NK-cell markers.

The specimen sequenced was PBMCs. These receptor sequences come from a young woman in good health.

This clonotype was seen a handful of times. The rearrangement joins TRBV12-3 or TRBV12-4 to TRBJ2-3; D perhaps matches TRBD2 (6 bases). Trimming pared 7 bases from V and 8 bases from J, leaving 10 bases between. This CDR3 region has 11 residues. The CDR3 DNA is TGTGCCAGCACCAAGGGAGGTACGCAGTATTTT. It yields the protein CASTKGGTQYF.

This clonotype was seen a handful of times. The chain carries TRBV2 and TRBJ2-5, with D possibly matching TRBD2 (6 bases). Germline CDR1 reads SNHLY; CDR2 reads FYNNEI. The CDR3 totals 13 residues. Trimming left V 6 bases short and J 10 bases short, with 18 bases between. CDR3 sequence reads: CASSDSTSSGQYF. DNA of the CDR3: TGTGCCAGCAGCGACTCAACTAGCTCGGGCCAGTACTTC.

The rearrangement uses TRBV6-1 and TRBJ2-1; TRBD2 aligns across 8 bases. This CDR3 spans 14 amino acids. The V and J ends lost 4 bases and 9 bases, in that order; junction bases with no gene match: 8. CDR1 is MNHNS, CDR2 SASEGT, per germline. This CDR3 reads CASSGSGSGAEQFF. CDR3 DNA: TGTGCCAGCAGTGGAAGCGGGAGTGGGGCTGAGCAGTTCTTC.

The CDR3 is CASSSDRGRPEAFF. In DNA form, the CDR3 reads TGTGCCAGCAGTTCCGACAGGGGCAGGCCTGAAGCTTTCTTT. V gene TRBV7-9 combines with J gene TRBJ1-1; TRBD1 matches at 8 bases. V gave up 6 bases and J gave up 6 bases; unmatched junction bases: 9. Germline V gene lookup returns CDR1 SEHNR and CDR2 FQNEAQ (reference sequence). The CDR3 has 14 residues. The variable domain in full, completed from reference TRBV7-9 and TRBJ1-1, reads DTGVSQNPRHKITKRGQNVTFRCDPISEHNRLYWYRQTLGQGPEFLTYFQNEAQLEKSRLLSDRFSAERPKGSFSTLEIQRTEQGDSAMYLCASSSDRGRPEAFFGQGTRLTVV.

This clonotype was counted only a few times. The chain links TRBV5-1 to TRBJ2-5, with D uncertain. The CDR3 has 15 residues. The V end was cut by 0 bases, the J end by 1 base, with 10 bases between. The germline V gene has CDR1 SGHRS and CDR2 YFSETQ. The CDR3 DNA reads as TGCGCCAGCAGCTTGGGCCCAAGAGTCCAAGAGACCCAGTACTTC. Residues: CASSLGPRVQETQYF. Full variable domain (missing parts from reference TRBV5-1 and TRBJ2-5): KAGVTQTPRYLIKTRGQQVTLSCSPISGHRSVSWYQQTPGQGLQFLFEYFSETQRNKGNFPGRFSGRQFSNSRSEMNVSTLELGDSALYLCASSLGPRVQETQYFGPGTRLLVL.

This clonotype showed up just a few times. This rearrangement joins TRBV20-1 to TRBJ2-1, with TRBD2 identical over 15 bases. With 5 bases clipped from V and 8 bases from J, the junction kept 13 bases outside the gene matches. The CDR3 contains 17 residues. Germline V CDR1 and CDR2: DFQATT, SNEGSKA (reference sequence). CDR3 nucleotide sequence: TGCAGTGCTCCTCACCTCCTACGGACTAGCGGGAGGGATGAGCAGTTCTTC. It specifies CSAPHLLRTSGRDEQFF.

J is TRBJ1-2 and V is TRBV7-2; D may be TRBD1 (6 bases). The CDR3 is 13 residues long. Per the germline V gene, CDR1 is SGHTA and CDR2 is FQGNSA. Trimming pared 1 base from V and 10 bases from J, leaving 13 bases between. The CDR3 nucleotides read TGTGCCAGCAGCTTAGTTCAGGGGTTTTACTACACCTTC. Encoded protein: CASSLVQGFYYTF.

This clonotype has only a few counts. The chain links TRBV12-3 or TRBV12-4 to TRBJ2-2; tentatively, D is TRBD1 (5 bases). CDR3 length: 15 residues. The ends were cut back, 8 bases at V and 4 bases at J, with 17 bases in the middle. The CDR3 DNA reads as TGTGCCAGCCTGGTATGGCAGGGTGGCACCGGGGAGCTGTTTTTT. Translated, it gives CASLVWQGGTGELFF.

The chain links TRBV20-1 to TRBJ2-3; D is uncertain. In germline, CDR1 is DFQATT, CDR2 SNEGSKA (reference sequence). CDR3 length: 11 amino acids. The V and J ends lost 5 bases and 6 bases respectively, with 9 bases between them. The CDR3 nucleotides read TGCAGTGCTGTCACGAGGGATACGCAGTATTTT. It yields the protein CSAVTRDTQYF.

This clonotype was counted ten times or more. The J gene is TRBJ1-2, the V gene TRBV7-2; unclear D gene. The CDR3 spans 13 residues. Germline loops: CDR1 SGHTA, CDR2 FQGNSA. Trimming pared 5 bases from V and 6 bases from J, leaving 13 bases between. The DNA of the CDR3 is TGTGCCAGCAGCCCTGCCTACGCGGATGGCTACACCTTC. Protein: CASSPAYADGYTF.